The 12 T cell receptor beta chains in this list originate from one sample, sequenced in a study of blood T cell repertoires in COVID-19. Sequenced by immunoSEQ multiplex PCR; TCRdb stores in-frame clones only, minus some. Counted here are more than 55,000 clones, around 79% occurring once; the ten biggest clones make up more than 11%. Sequencing used peripheral blood. The receptors derive from a woman in her seventies with acute or convalescent COVID-19.

The chain uses TRBV2 and TRBJ1-2, with 8 positions matching TRBD1. This CDR3 region has 13 residues. The germline V gene has CDR1 SNHLY and CDR2 FYNNEI. V lost 5 bases, J lost 8 bases, and 7 bases stayed unmatched. CDR3 protein: CASSRSDREGYTF. The DNA of the CDR3 is TGTGCCAGCAGTCGCTCGGACAGGGAAGGCTACACCTTC.

The chain employs TRBV7-9 and TRBJ1-5; unclear D gene. V was trimmed by 3 bases and J by 4 bases, leaving 10 bases between them. Per the germline V gene, CDR1 is SEHNR and CDR2 is FQNEAQ (reference sequence). The CDR3 contains 14 residues. The CDR3 here is CASSFGIVNQPQHF. The CDR3 bases are TGTGCCAGCAGCTTCGGGATCGTAAATCAGCCCCAGCATTTT.

The gene calls are TRBV3-1 (or the pseudogene TRBV3-2) and TRBJ1-2, with 7 nucleotides matching TRBD1. The CDR3 has 13 amino acids. The V gene end was trimmed by 2 bases and the J gene end by 8 bases; junction bases not matched to a gene: 5. Germline V gene lookup returns CDR1 LGHDT and CDR2 YNNKEL (reference sequence). Here the CDR3 reads CASSQTRQGGYTF. The DNA of the CDR3 is TGTGCCAGCAGCCAAACCCGACAGGGCGGCTACACCTTC.

The CDR3 loop reads CASSLPSGGNEQFF. Written as DNA, the CDR3 is TGTGCCAGCAGCCTACCTAGCGGGGGGAATGAGCAGTTCTTC. This chain joins TRBV3-1 (or the pseudogene TRBV3-2) and TRBJ2-1; 11 bases agree with TRBD2. Germline V gene lookup returns CDR1 LGHDT and CDR2 YNNKEL (reference sequence). This CDR3 has 14 residues. V dropped 4 bases and J dropped 7; count of bases not matched to a gene: 3.

The V call is TRBV9, the J call TRBJ1-1, with D uncertain. The germline CDR1 and CDR2 sequences are SGDLS and YYNGEE. V lost 0 bases to trimming and J lost 5 bases, with 14 bases between them. The length of the CDR3 is 15 residues. CDR3 in DNA: TGTGCCAGCAGCGTAGATGGAGGACCGAGGACTGAAGCTTTCTTT. It specifies CASSVDGGPRTEAFF.

The chain joins TRBV30 to TRBJ2-7; TRBD2 matches 7 bases. The V gene end was trimmed by 2 bases and the J gene end by 2 bases; junction bases not matched to a gene: 3. The CDR3 spans 13 residues. CDR1 is GTSNPN and CDR2 is SVGIG in the germline V gene (reference sequence). For the CDR3, the DNA is TGTGCCTGGAGTATGGGGGGGACCTACGAGCAGTACTTC. It translates to CAWSMGGTYEQYF.

The rearrangement uses TRBV25-1 and TRBJ1-4; TRBD1 is a possible D gene (6 bases). The ends were cut back, 5 bases at V and 2 bases at J, with 12 bases in the middle. The germline V gene has CDR1 MGHDK and CDR2 SYGVNS. The CDR3 is made up of 15 amino acids. CDR3: CASSIQGRTNEKLFF. The CDR3 nucleotides are TGTGCCAGCAGTATACAGGGCAGGACTAATGAAAAACTGTTTTTT.

The genes are TRBV2 and TRBJ1-3, with TRBD1 identical over 7 bases. The V segment lost 4 bases and the J segment 2 bases; nucleotides outside the gene matches: 5. Germline V gives CDR1 SNHLY, CDR2 FYNNEI. The CDR3 is 15 amino acids. In nucleotides, the CDR3 is TGTGCCAGCAGTGCAGGGGGTCTGGCTGGAAACACCATATATTTT. Translating it yields CASSAGGLAGNTIYF.

The chain uses TRBV30 and TRBJ2-4; 10 bases line up with TRBD1. V lost 3 bases and J lost 1; bases outside the gene matches: 9. There are 17 residues in the CDR3. Germline CDR1 GTSNPN, CDR2 SVGIG (reference sequence). The CDR3 DNA sequence: TGTGCCTGGAGGAGCCAGACAGGGGGCCGGGCCAAAAACATTCAGTACTTC. It is translated as CAWRSQTGGRAKNIQYF. Together with reference TRBV30 and TRBJ2-4, the CDR3 gives the full variable domain: SQTIHQWPATLVQPVGSPLSLECTVEGTSNPNLYWYRQAAGRGLQLLFYSVGIGQISSEVPQNLSASRPQDRQFILSSKKLLLSDSGFYLCAWRSQTGGRAKNIQYFGAGTRLSVL.

The CDR3: CASSSVTAYANEKLFF. The CDR3 nucleotides read TGTGCCAGCAGCTCCGTGACAGCCTACGCTAATGAAAAACTGTTTTTT. The chain couples TRBV5-5 to TRBJ1-4, with a weak D call TRBD1 (5 bases). Trimming took 3 bases from V and 3 from J, leaving 15 bases between them. The CDR3 is 16 residues long. Germline loops: CDR1 SGHKS, CDR2 YYEKEE (reference sequence).

The chain has TRBV5-3 and TRBJ2-7; 8 nucleotides agree with TRBD1. TRBV5-3 is an ORF; its function is uncertain. V was clipped by 4 bases and J by 1 base; unmatched bases: 4. The CDR3 totals 14 residues. The CDR3 loop is CARSADRDSYEQYV. DNA of the CDR3: TGTGCCAGAAGCGCGGACAGGGATTCCTACGAGCAGTACGTC.

The rearrangement joins TRBV5-4 to TRBJ1-1, with TRBD1 as a possible D gene (5 bases). Germline V gives CDR1 SGHNT, CDR2 YYREEE (reference sequence). This CDR3 has 16 residues. The V and J ends lost 7 bases and 1 base respectively, with 20 bases between them. The CDR3 sequence is CASHPGGFSRNTEAFF. The CDR3 DNA reads as TGTGCCAGCCACCCCGGGGGATTCAGCAGGAACACTGAAGCTTTCTTT.